A selection of T cell receptor beta chains follows, all from one sample in a study of shared clonotypes between healthy human individuals. The assay was immunoSEQ multiplex PCR, and TCRdb's table has in-frame clones only and misses some. This table has fewer than 1.8 million clones, approximately 98.5% appearing once. Sequencing was performed on naive CD4+ T cells sorted from blood. The source is a man aged 25-45 years in good health. The CDR3 runs from the conserved cysteine through the conserved F or W. A D gene is named only where the DNA matches it firmly. Clone sizes are given selectively: once, few, many, or a class where the clone is expanded.

16 . TRBJ2-7 TRBD2 TRBV7-2 CASRRGLDYYPYEQYF TGTGCCAGCAGGAGAGGACTAGATTATTACCCCTACGAGCAGTACTTC
15 once TRBJ2-1 TRBD2 TRBV4-2 CASSLQRDLGNEQFF TGTGCCAGCAGCCTGCAGCGGGACTTAGGGAATGAGCAGTTCTTC
16 . TRBJ1-1 . TRBV12-2 CASRLPYIVTVTEAFF TGTGCAAGTCGCTTACCCTATATAGTAACGGTAACTGAAGCTTTCTTT
14 . TRBJ1-1 TRBD1 TRBV5-6 CASSLFDRGTEAFF TGTGCCAGCAGCTTGTTTGACAGGGGGACTGAAGCTTTCTTT
14 . TRBJ2-6 TRBD1 TRBV15 CASDRGHGANVLTF TGTGCCTCGGACAGGGGGCATGGGGCCAACGTCCTGACTTTC
16 . TRBJ1-4 . TRBV2 CASSEQGQGANEKLFF TGTGCCAGCAGTGAACAAGGGCAGGGAGCTAATGAAAAACTGTTTTTT
12 . TRBJ2-5 . TRBV5-1 CASSLAKETQYF TGCGCCAGCAGCTTGGCCAAAGAGACCCAGTACTTC
14 . TRBJ1-1 . TRBV7-9 CASSFRGGVTEAFF TGTGCCAGCAGCTTCCGAGGGGGAGTCACTGAAGCTTTCTTT
15 . TRBJ2-5 TRBD2 TRBV18 CASSPTSGSLETQYF TGTGCCAGCTCACCTACTAGCGGGAGTTTAGAGACCCAGTACTTC
13 . TRBJ1-1 TRBD1 TRBV5-4 CASSSLGGWGAFF TGTGCCAGCAGCTCTTTAGGGGGCTGGGGGGCTTTCTTT
13 . TRBJ2-2 . TRBV5-1 CASSEHRSGELFF TGCGCCAGCAGCGAACACAGGTCCGGGGAGCTGTTTTTT